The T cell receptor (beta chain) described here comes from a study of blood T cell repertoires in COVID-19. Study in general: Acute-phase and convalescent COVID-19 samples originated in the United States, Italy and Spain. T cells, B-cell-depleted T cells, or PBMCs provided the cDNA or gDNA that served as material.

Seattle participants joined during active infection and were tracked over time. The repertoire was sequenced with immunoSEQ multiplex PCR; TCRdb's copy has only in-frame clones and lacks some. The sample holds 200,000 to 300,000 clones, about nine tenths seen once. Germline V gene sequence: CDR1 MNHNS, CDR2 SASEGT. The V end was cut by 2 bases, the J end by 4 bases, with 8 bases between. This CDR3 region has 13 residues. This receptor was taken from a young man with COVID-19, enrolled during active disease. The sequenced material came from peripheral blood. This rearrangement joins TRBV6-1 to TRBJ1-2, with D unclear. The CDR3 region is CASSEPAGYGYTF. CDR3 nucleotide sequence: TGTGCCAGCAGTGAACCGGCGGGCTATGGCTACACCTTC.